The sequence of this T cell receptor beta chain was determined in a study of T cell responses to AZD1222 COVID-19 vaccine. Study observations and caveats: An increase in Spike-specific TCR breadth and depth was observed after two AZD1222 doses. Close to half of spike-specific TCRs reportedly recognize unmutated variant regions. The peak T cell response came first, and repertoires were sampled only after it. White British donors predominated, females outnumbered males, and clonal diversity was possibly underestimated.

With 5 bases clipped from V and 0 bases from J, the junction kept 8 bases outside the gene matches. Germline-derived CDR1 and CDR2 are LGHDT and YNNKEL (reference sequence). CDR3 length equals 16 residues. Comments on this clone: Its antigen is unknown.

Clones were read by immunoSEQ multiplex PCR, and TCRdb kept only the in-frame ones, dropping some. The top ten clones hold about 9.1% of a sample with fewer than 110,000 clones, 80% to 95% of them seen once. The clonotype was recovered from an adult who received the AZD1222 COVID-19 vaccine. The specimen comprised peripheral blood, sampled 28 days after the second AZD1222 dose. This chain joins TRBV3-1 (or the pseudogene TRBV3-2) and TRBJ1-1; TRBD1 matches at 8 bases. CDR3 bases: TGTGCCAGCAGCATACGGACAGGGAGAATGAACACTGAAGCTTTCTTT. Translating it yields CASSIRTGRMNTEAFF.